Below, 13 T cell receptor beta chains from the same sample are listed, as sequenced in a study of response to subunit inactivated influenza vaccine. TCRdb recomputed calls from the RT-PCR reads with MiXCR, one row per CDR3 protein. Of roughly 500,000 distinct CDR3 sequences in the sample, more than 15% are singletons; the top ten hold roughly 3.1%. The material sequenced was CD4+ T cells sorted from PBMCs, taken about 23 months after vaccination. Every receptor here comes from a man between 50 and 69 years old who received an inactivated influenza vaccine.

This clonotype appeared a few times. The chain combines TRBV28 with TRBJ1-2; D is unclear. CDR3 length: 16 amino acids. CDR1 and CDR2 (germline): MDHEN, SYDVKM. V shed 5 bases and J shed 0 bases, with 16 bases lying between them. CDR3 sequence reads: CASSLPTPSTNYGYTF. The CDR3 nucleotides read TGTGCCAGCAGTCTTCCAACTCCTTCCACTAACTATGGCTACACCTTC.

This rearrangement joins TRBV4-3 to TRBJ1-2; possible D gene TRBD1, 5 bases. Germline V gene sequence: CDR1 LGHNA, CDR2 YSLEER. Trimming cost V 3 bases and J 7 bases, with 15 bases left between them. The CDR3 consists of 14 residues. This CDR3 is CASSHGTLGSGYTF. As DNA, the CDR3 is TGCGCCAGCAGCCACGGGACCTTGGGGAGTGGCTACACCTTC.

This clonotype has just a few counts. The V and J genes are TRBV6-2 or TRBV6-3 and TRBJ2-1, with D unclear. Between the trimmed V and J ends, which lost 5 bases and 10 bases, there was a span of 12 bases. The germline gives CDR1 MNHEY, CDR2 SVGEGT. The CDR3 consists of 12 residues. The CDR3 region is CASSILNYEQFF. For the CDR3, the DNA is TGTGCCAGCAGTATTTTAAACTACGAGCAGTTCTTC.

This clonotype appeared a few times. This chain uses TRBV3-1 with TRBJ1-1; 8 bases map to TRBD1. J gave up 7 bases and V 4 bases, and 5 bases lay outside the gene matches. Germline values: CDR1 LGHDT, CDR2 YNNKEL (reference sequence). CDR3 length equals 13 residues. CDR3 DNA: TGTGCCAGCAGCCTGGACAGGGATATTGAAGCTTTCTTT. As protein: CASSLDRDIEAFF.

The chain joins TRBV29-1 to TRBJ2-7, with 10 bases identical to TRBD1. With 4 bases clipped from V and 5 bases from J, the junction kept 8 bases outside the gene matches. In germline, CDR1 is SQVTM, CDR2 ANQGSEA. The CDR3 consists of 14 residues. The CDR3 region is CSVATGTGVNEQYF. The CDR3 nucleotides are TGCAGCGTTGCCACCGGGACAGGGGTAAACGAGCAGTACTTC.

The V and J genes are TRBV20-1 and TRBJ2-3; TRBD1 matches 9 bases. This CDR3 contains 14 residues. From germline, CDR1 is DFQATT and CDR2 SNEGSKA (reference sequence). V was clipped by 6 bases and J by 3 bases; unmatched bases: 7. The CDR3 loop reads CSATGGWKTDTQYF. As DNA, the CDR3 is TGCAGTGCCACAGGGGGCTGGAAAACAGATACGCAGTATTTT.

This clonotype was seen many times. The chain couples TRBV6-5 to TRBJ1-1; no clear D gene. The length of the CDR3 is 12 residues. Trimming removed 4 bases from V and 12 bases from J, with 15 bases in between. Per the germline V gene, CDR1 is MNHEY and CDR2 is SVGAGI. CDR3 residues: CASSFSGRQTFF. The CDR3 region has the DNA TGTGCCAGCAGTTTCTCCGGGCGACAAACTTTCTTT.

The genes are TRBV5-8 and TRBJ1-5; the match to TRBD1 covers 10 bases. The CDR3 totals 15 residues. CDR1 is SGHTS and CDR2 is YDEGEE in the germline V gene. Trimming at V came to 0 bases and at J to 5 bases, leaving 2 bases not matched to a gene. This CDR3 is CASSLGQGAHQPQHF. CDR3 in DNA: TGTGCCAGCAGCTTGGGACAGGGGGCCCATCAGCCCCAGCATTTT.

This clonotype was seen a few times. The rearrangement uses TRBV20-1 and TRBJ2-2; D might be TRBD1 (7 bases). The CDR3 has 17 amino acids. CDR1 is DFQATT, CDR2 SNEGSKA, per germline (reference sequence). The ends were cut back, 2 bases at V and 5 bases at J, with 21 bases in the middle. The CDR3 nucleotides read TGCAGTGCTAGACCTGGGGGCGGGACAGTGAGGACCGGGGAGCTGTTTTTT. Encoded protein: CSARPGGGTVRTGELFF.

This clonotype was detected a few times. One junction end disagrees with the germline gene, perhaps due to a read error. The rearrangement joins TRBV6-1 to TRBJ1-5, with TRBD1 matching over 8 bases. CDR1 is MNHNS, CDR2 SASEGT, per germline. The length of the CDR3 is 14 residues. CDR3: CASMGRGRIHPQHF. The DNA of the CDR3 is TGTGCCAGCATGGGCAGGGGGCGGATTCACCCCCAACATTTT.

This rearrangement joins TRBV5-6 to TRBJ2-7; D uncertain. Germline lookup yields CDR1 SGHDT and CDR2 YYEEEE. The CDR3 loop spans 13 amino acids. The ends were cut back, 2 bases at V and 3 bases at J, with 9 bases in the middle. Written as DNA, the CDR3 is TGTGCCAGCAGCTTAAGTATCCACTACGAGCAGTACTTC. Encoded protein: CASSLSIHYEQYF. Full variable domain (outside the CDR3, taken from reference TRBV5-6 and TRBJ2-7): DAGVTQSPTHLIKTRGQQVTLRCSPKSGHDTVSWYQQALGQGPQFIFQYYEEEERQRGNFPDRFSGHQFPNYSSELNVNALLLGDSALYLCASSLSIHYEQYFGPGTRLTVT.

This clonotype was seen more than once but under ten times. The V gene is TRBV7-2, the J gene TRBJ1-5; tentative D call: TRBD1 (6 bases). Trimming took 4 bases from V and 5 from J, leaving 18 bases between them. The CDR3 is made up of 16 amino acids. CDR1 and CDR2 (germline): SGHTA, FQGNSA. The CDR3 nucleotides are TGTGCCAGCAGCTCCAACCCAGCAGGGGTTTATCAGCCCCAGCATTTT. Protein product: CASSSNPAGVYQPQHF.

This clonotype has just a few counts. The chain links TRBV5-1 to TRBJ1-1; 10 bases agree with TRBD1. The V gene's germline CDR1 is SGHRS and CDR2 YFSETQ. The CDR3 has 14 amino acids. V dropped 5 bases and J dropped 4; count of bases not matched to a gene: 5. The CDR3 DNA reads TGCGCCAGCAGTGGGAGGACAGGGGGCACTGAAGCTTTCTTT. This encodes CASSGRTGGTEAFF.